This T cell receptor beta chain was obtained from a study of blood T cell repertoires in COVID-19. TCRdb's copy holds only in-frame clones and misses some; the assay was immunoSEQ multiplex PCR. The sample records some 98,000 clones, roughly 82% being singletons. Germline lookup yields CDR1 GTSNPN and CDR2 SVGIG (reference sequence). The CDR3 runs to 15 residues. Trimming took 7 bases from V and 1 from J, leaving 17 bases between them. The clonotype was recovered from a man between 65 and 85 years old with active or convalescent COVID-19. This chain connects TRBV30 to TRBJ1-5, with a weak D call TRBD1 (6 bases). The sample taken for sequencing was peripheral blood. The chain's CDR3 is CAFTHLGQSNQPQHF. CDR3 sequence (DNA): TGTGCCTTCACTCACCTTGGACAGAGCAATCAGCCCCAGCATTTT.